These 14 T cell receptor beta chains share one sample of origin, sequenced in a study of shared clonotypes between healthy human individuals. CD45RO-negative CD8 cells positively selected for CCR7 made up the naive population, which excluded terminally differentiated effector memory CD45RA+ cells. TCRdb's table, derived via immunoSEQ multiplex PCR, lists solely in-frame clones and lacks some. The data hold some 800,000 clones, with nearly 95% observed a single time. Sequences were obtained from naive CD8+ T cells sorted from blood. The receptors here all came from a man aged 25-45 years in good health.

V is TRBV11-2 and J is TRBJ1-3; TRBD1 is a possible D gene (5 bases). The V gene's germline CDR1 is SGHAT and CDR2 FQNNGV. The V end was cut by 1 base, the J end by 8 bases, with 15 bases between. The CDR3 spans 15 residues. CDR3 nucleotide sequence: TGTGCCAGCAGCTTAGCAGGGAAAAGGATCGACACCATATATTTT. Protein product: CASSLAGKRIDTIYF. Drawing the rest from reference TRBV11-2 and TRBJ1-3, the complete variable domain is EAGVAQSPRYKIIEKRQSVAFWCNPISGHATLYWYQQILGQGPKLLIQFQNNGVVDDSQLPKDRFSAERLKGVDSTLKIQPAKLEDSAVYLCASSLAGKRIDTIYFGEGSWLTVV.

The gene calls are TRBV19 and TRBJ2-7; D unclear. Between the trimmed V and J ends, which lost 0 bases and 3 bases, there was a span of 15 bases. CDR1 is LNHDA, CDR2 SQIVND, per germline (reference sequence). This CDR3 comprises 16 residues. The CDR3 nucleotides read TGTGCCAGTAGTATAGATATCGGTTTGTGGGGCTACGAGCAGTACTTC. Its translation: CASSIDIGLWGYEQYF.

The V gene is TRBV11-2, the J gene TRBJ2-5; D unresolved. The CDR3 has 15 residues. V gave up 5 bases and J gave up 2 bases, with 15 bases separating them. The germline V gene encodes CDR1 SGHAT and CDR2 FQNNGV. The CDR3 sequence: CASSPTGAAQETQYF. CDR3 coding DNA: TGTGCCAGCAGCCCAACTGGCGCGGCACAAGAGACCCAGTACTTC.

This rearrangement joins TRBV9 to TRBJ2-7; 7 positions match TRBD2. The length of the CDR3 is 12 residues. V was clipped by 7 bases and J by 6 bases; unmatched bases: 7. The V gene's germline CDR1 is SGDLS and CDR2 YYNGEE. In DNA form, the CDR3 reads TGTGCCAGCGGTCCCGGGGGGTTCGAGCAGTACTTC. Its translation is CASGPGGFEQYF.

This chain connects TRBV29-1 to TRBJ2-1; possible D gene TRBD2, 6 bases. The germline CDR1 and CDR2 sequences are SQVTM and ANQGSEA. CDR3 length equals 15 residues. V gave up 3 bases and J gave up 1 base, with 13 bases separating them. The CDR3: CSVDASGLSYNEQFF. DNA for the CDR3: TGCAGCGTTGATGCCAGCGGGCTATCCTACAATGAGCAGTTCTTC.

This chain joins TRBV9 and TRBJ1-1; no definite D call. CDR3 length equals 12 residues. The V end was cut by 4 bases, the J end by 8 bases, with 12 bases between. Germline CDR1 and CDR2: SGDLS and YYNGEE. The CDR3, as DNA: TGTGCCAGCAGCTCCCGAGCTGGGGAAGCTTTCTTT. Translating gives CASSSRAGEAFF. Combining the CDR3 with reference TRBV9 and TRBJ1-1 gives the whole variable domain DSGVTQTPKHLITATGQRVTLRCSPRSGDLSVYWYQQSLDQGLQFLIQYYNGEERAKGNILERFSAQQFPDLHSELNLSSLELGDSALYFCASSSRAGEAFFGQGTRLTVV.

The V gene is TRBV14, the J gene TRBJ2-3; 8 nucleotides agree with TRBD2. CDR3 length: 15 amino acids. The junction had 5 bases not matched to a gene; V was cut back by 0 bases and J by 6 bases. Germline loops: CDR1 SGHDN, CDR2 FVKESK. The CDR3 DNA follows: TGTGCCAGCAGCCAAGAGACGGGAGGGTATGATACGCAGTATTTT. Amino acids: CASSQETGGYDTQYF.

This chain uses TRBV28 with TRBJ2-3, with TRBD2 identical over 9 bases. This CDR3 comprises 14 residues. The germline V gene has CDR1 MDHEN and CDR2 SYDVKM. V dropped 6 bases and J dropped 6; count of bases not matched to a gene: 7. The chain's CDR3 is CASRPAGGGDTQYF. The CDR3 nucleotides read TGTGCCAGCAGACCAGCGGGAGGAGGGGATACGCAGTATTTT.

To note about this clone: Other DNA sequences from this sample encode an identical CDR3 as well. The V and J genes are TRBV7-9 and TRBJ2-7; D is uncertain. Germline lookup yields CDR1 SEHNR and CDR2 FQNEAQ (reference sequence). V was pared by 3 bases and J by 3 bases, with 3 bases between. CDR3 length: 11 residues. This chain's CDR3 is CASSFNYEQYF. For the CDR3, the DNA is TGTGCCAGCAGCTTTAACTACGAGCAGTACTTC.

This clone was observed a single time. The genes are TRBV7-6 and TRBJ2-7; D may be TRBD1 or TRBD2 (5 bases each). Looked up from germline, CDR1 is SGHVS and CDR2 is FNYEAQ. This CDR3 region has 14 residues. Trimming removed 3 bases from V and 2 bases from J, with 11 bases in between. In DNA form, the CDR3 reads TGTGCCAGCAGCTTGGGGGATTCGGCCTACGAGCAGTACTTC. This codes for CASSLGDSAYEQYF.

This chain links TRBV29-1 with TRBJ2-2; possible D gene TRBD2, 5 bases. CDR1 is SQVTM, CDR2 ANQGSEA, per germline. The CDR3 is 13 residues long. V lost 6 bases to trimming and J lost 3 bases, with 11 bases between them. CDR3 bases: TGCAGCGTGTCCACTAGGGACACCGGGGAGCTGTTTTTT. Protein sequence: CSVSTRDTGELFF.

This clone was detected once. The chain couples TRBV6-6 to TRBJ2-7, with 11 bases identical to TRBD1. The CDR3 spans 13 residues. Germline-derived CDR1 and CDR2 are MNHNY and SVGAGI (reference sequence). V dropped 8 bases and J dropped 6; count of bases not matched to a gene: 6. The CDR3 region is CASARTGGGEQYF. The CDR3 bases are TGTGCCAGCGCCAGGACAGGGGGCGGCGAGCAGTACTTC.

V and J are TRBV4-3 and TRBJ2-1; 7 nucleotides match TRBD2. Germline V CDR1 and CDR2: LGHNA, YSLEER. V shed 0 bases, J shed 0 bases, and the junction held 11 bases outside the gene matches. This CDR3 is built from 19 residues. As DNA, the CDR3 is TGCGCCAGCAGCCAAGATATCGAGGGAGGGTTGACCTCCTACAATGAGCAGTTCTTC. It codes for CASSQDIEGGLTSYNEQFF.

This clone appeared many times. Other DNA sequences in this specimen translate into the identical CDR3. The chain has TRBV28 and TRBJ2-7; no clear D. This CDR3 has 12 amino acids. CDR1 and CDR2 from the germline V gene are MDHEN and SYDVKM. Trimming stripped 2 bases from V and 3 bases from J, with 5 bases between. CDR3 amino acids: CASSLLNYEQYF. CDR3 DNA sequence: TGTGCCAGCAGTTTACTTAACTACGAGCAGTACTTC.